The clone carrying this T cell receptor (beta chain) was found a few times. This specimen comes from a study of blood T cell repertoires in COVID-19. Looking at the study overall: PBMCs, B-cell-depleted T cells, or T cells were the source of the cDNA or gDNA that made up the material.

Data came from immunoSEQ multiplex PCR; TCRdb stores just in-frame clones and leaves some out. The sample consists of some 83,000 clones, around 88% of them appearing once. Germline V lookup: CDR1 MDHEN, CDR2 SYDVKM. After removal of 6 bases from V and 1 base from J, the junction contained 7 bases not matched to a gene. The CDR3 is made up of 17 amino acids. The origin of this receptor is an elderly woman with active or convalescent COVID-19. Material for sequencing was peripheral blood. The chain uses TRBV28 and TRBJ2-1; 12 nucleotides agree with TRBD2. The CDR3 coding sequence is TGTGCCAGCAGGCGGACTAGCGGGACATTTTCCTACAATGAGCAGTTCTTC. As protein: CASRRTSGTFSYNEQFF.